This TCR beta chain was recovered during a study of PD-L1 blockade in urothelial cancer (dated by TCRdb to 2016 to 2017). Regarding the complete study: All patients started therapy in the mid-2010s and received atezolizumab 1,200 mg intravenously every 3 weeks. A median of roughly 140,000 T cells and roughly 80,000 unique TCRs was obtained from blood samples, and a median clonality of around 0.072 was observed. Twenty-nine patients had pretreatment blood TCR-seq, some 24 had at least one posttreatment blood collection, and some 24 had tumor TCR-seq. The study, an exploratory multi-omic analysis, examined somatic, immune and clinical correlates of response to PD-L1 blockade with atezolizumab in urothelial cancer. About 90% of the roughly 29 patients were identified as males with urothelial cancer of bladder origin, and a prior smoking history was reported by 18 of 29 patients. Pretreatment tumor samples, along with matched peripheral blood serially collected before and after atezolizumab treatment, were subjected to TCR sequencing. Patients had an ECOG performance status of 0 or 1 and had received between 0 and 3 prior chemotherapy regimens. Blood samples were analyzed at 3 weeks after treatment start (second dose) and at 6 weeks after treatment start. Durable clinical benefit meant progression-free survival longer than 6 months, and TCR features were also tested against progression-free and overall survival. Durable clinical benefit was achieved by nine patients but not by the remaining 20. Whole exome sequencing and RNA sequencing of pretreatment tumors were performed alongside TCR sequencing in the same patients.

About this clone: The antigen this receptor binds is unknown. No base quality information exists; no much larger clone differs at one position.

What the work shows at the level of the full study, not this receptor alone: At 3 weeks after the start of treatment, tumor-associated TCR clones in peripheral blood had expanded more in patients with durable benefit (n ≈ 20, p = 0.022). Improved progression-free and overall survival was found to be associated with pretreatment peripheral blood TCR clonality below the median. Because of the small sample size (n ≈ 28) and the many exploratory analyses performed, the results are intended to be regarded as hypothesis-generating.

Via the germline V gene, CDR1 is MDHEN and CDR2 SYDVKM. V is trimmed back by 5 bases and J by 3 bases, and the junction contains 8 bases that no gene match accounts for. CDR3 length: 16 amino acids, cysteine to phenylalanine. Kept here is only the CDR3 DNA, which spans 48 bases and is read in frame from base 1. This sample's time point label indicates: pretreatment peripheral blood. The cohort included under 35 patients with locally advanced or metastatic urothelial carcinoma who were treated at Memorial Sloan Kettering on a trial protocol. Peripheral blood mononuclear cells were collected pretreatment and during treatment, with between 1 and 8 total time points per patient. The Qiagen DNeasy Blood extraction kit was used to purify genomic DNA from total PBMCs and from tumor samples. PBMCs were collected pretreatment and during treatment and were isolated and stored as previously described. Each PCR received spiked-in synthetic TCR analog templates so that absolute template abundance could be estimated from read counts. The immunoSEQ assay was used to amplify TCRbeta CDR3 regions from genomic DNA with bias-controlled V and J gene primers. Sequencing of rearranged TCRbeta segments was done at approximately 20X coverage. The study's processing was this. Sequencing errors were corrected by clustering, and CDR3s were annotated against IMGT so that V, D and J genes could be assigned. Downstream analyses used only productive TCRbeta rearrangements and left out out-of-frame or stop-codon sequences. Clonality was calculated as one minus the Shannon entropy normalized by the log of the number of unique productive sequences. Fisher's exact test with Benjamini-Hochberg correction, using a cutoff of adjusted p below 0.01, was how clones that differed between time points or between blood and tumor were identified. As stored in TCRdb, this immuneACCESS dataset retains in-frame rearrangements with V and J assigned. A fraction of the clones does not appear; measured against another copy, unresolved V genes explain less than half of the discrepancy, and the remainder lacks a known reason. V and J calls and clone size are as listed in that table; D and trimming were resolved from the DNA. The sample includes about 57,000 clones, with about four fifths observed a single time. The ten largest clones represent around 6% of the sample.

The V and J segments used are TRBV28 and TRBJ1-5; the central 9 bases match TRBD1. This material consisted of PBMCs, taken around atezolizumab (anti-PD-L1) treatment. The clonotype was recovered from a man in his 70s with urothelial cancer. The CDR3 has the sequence CASSPRTGEANQPQHF. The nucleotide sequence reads TGTGCCAGCAGTCCGCGGACAGGGGAAGCCAATCAGCCCCAGCATTTT.